This T cell receptor beta chain was recovered during a study of blood T cell repertoires in COVID-19. About the study: COVID-19 samples collected from the United States, Italy and Spain covered acute and convalescent phases. T cells, B-cell-depleted T cells, or PBMCs provided the cDNA or gDNA that served as material.

Trimming removed 0 bases from V and 5 bases from J; junction bases left unmatched: 9. This CDR3 has 17 amino acids. Germline CDR1 MGHRA, CDR2 YSYEKL. Original methodology: Reference gene primer amplification gave nucleated cell count estimates. Here immunoSEQ multiplex PCR was the method, and the copy in TCRdb shows in-frame clones only, minus some. V, J and clone size reflect that table, while D and trimming were determined from the DNA. The sample lists 200,000 to 300,000 clones; roughly 88% were seen once. The TCR sequence derives from an elderly man with acute or convalescent COVID-19. The sequenced material came from peripheral blood. The chain has TRBV4-1 and TRBJ2-2; 7 bases agree with TRBD1. CDR3 DNA sequence: TGCGCCAGCAGCCAAGAGGACCAACGACAGGGTACCGGGGAGCTGTTTTTT. It encodes CASSQEDQRQGTGELFF.